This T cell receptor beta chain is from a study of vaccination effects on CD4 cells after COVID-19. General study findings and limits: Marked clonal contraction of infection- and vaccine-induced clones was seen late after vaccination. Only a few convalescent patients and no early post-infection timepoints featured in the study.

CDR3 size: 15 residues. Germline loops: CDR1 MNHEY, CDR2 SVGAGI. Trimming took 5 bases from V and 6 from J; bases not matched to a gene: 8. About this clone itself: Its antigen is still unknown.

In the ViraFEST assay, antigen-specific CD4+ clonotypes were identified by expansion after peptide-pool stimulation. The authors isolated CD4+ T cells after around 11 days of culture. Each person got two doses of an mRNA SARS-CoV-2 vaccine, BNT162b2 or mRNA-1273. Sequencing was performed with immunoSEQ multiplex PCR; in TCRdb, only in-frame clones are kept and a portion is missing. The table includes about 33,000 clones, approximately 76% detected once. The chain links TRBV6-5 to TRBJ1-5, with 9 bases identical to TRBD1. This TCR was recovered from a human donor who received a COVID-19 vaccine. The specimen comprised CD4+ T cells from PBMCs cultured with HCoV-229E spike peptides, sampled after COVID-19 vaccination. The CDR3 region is CASSTGTGMTQPQHF. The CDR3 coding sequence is TGTGCCAGCAGTACCGGGACAGGGATGACTCAGCCCCAGCATTTT.